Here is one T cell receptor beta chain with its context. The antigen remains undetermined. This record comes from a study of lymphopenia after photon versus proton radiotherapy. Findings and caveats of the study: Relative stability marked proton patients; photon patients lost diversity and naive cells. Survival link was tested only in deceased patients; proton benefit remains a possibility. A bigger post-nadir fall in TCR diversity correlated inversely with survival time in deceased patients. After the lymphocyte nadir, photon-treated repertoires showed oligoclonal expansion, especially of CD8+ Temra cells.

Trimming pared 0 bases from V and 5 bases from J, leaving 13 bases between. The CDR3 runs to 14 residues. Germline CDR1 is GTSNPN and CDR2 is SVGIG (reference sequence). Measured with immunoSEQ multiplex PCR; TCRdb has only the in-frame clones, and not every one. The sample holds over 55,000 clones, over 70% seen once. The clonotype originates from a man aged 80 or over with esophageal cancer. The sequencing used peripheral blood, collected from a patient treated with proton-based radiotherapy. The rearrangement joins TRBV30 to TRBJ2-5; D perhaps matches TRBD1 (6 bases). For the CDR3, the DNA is TGTGCCTGGAGTGTACGCAGGGGCTCGGAGACCCAGTACTTC. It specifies CAWSVRRGSETQYF.